These 25 T cell receptor beta chains originate from one sample sequenced in a study of cytomegalovirus exposure and HLA in healthy donors. With 60 Vbeta and 13 Jbeta primers, the PCR was carried out. Clones were read by immunoSEQ multiplex PCR, and TCRdb kept only the in-frame ones, dropping some. Here the sample spans about 190,000 clones, approximately 78% being singletons. Sequenced sample: PBMCs. These receptors all stem from a young woman in good health and CMV-seronegative.

V gene TRBV7-9 combines with J gene TRBJ1-4; TRBD1 might be the D (5 bases). Trimming shortened V by 3 bases and J by 3 bases, and 14 bases separated the two germline ends. The germline V gene has CDR1 SEHNR and CDR2 FQNEAQ (reference sequence). The CDR3 runs 16 residues. The CDR3 protein is CASSFSWAGPNEKLFF. DNA of the CDR3: TGTGCCAGCAGCTTTTCGTGGGCAGGGCCTAATGAAAAACTGTTTTTT.

This sequence joins TRBV7-9 and TRBJ1-1; D is unclear. This CDR3 contains 12 residues. Trimming left V 0 bases short and J 8 bases short, with 7 bases between. CDR1 SEHNR and CDR2 FQNEAQ come from the germline V gene (reference sequence). The chain's CDR3 is CASSLATGEAFF. The CDR3 DNA is TGTGCCAGCAGCTTAGCGACGGGAGAAGCTTTCTTT.

The chain joins TRBV2 to TRBJ1-2; the match to TRBD1 covers 9 bases. V trimming: 5 bases; J trimming: 8 bases; junction bases outside the gene matches: 12. The CDR3 covers 15 residues. Looked up from germline, CDR1 is SNHLY and CDR2 is FYNNEI. In DNA form, the CDR3 reads TGTGCCAGCAGTATGTCGGGGACAGGGTATGGCGGCTACACCTTC. Amino acid sequence: CASSMSGTGYGGYTF.

The J gene is TRBJ2-1, the V gene TRBV30, with D hard to call. CDR3 length equals 13 residues. Trimming pared 1 base from V and 7 bases from J, leaving 11 bases between. Germline V gives CDR1 GTSNPN, CDR2 SVGIG (reference sequence). CDR3 loop: CAWSDLLQNEQFF. The CDR3, as DNA: TGTGCCTGGAGTGACCTACTCCAAAATGAGCAGTTCTTC.

This clone occurred once. CDR3 nucleotide sequence: TGTGCCAGCAGCCGGCGGGACGCGGGCCTCCAAGAGACCCAGTACTTC. The encoded protein is CASSRRDAGLQETQYF. The J gene is TRBJ2-5, the V gene TRBV14, with a weak D call TRBD2 (6 bases). The CDR3 is 16 residues long. Germline V CDR1 and CDR2: SGHDN, FVKESK. Trimming stripped 4 bases from V and 1 base from J, with 16 bases between.

The chain recombines TRBV7-8 with TRBJ2-5; 8 nucleotides align to TRBD2. The V and J ends lost 5 bases and 7 bases, in that order; junction bases with no gene match: 9. The CDR3 loop spans 14 amino acids. Germline V lookup: CDR1 SGHVS, CDR2 FQNEAQ. The CDR3 sequence: CASSPGGLEGTQYF. The CDR3 bases are TGTGCCAGCAGCCCGGGAGGGCTAGAAGGGACCCAGTACTTC.

The chain joins TRBV6-6 to TRBJ2-7; 7 bases fit TRBD1. V was pared by 6 bases and J by 2 bases, with 10 bases of the junction left unmatched. CDR1 and CDR2 from the germline V gene are MNHNY and SVGAGI (reference sequence). This CDR3 comprises 15 residues. The CDR3 nucleotides read TGTGCCAGCAGAAGTACAGGGGAATTAACCTACGAGCAGTACTTC. Residues: CASRSTGELTYEQYF.

The chain joins TRBV11-2 to TRBJ2-2; 11 bases are a match to TRBD2. Germline V gene data show CDR1 as SGHAT and CDR2 as FQNNGV. With 2 bases clipped from V and 7 bases from J, the junction kept 9 bases outside the gene matches. The CDR3 sequence is 17 residues long. For the CDR3, the DNA is TGTGCCAGCAGCTTATTAACTAGCGGGAGTTACGGCGGGGAGCTGTTTTTT. It is translated as CASSLLTSGSYGGELFF.

The chain recombines TRBV28 with TRBJ2-5; TRBD2 matches 11 bases. The CDR3 extends over 16 amino acids. Germline CDR1 is MDHEN and CDR2 is SYDVKM. J gave up 6 bases and V 2 bases, and 8 bases lay outside the gene matches. The DNA of the CDR3 is TGTGCCAGCAGTTTAAATACTAGCGGGAGAGGAAAGACCCAGTACTTC. It codes for CASSLNTSGRGKTQYF. Supplemented by reference TRBV28 and TRBJ2-5, the full variable domain reads DVKVTQSSRYLVKRTGEKVFLECVQDMDHENMFWYRQDPGLGLRLIYFSYDVKMKEKGDIPEGYSVSREKKERFSLILESASTNQTSMYLCASSLNTSGRGKTQYFGPGTRLLVL.

This clone was detected only once. The chain combines TRBV10-2 with TRBJ2-1; 10 bases align to TRBD2. Germline values: CDR1 WSHSY, CDR2 SAAADI. V was clipped by 0 bases and J by 2 bases; unmatched bases: 13. The CDR3 runs to 20 residues. The CDR3 protein is CASSESSGGGIIVPYNEQFF. The CDR3 region has the DNA TGCGCCAGCAGTGAGTCGAGCGGGGGGGGAATAATTGTCCCCTACAATGAGCAGTTCTTC.

The gene calls are TRBV27 and TRBJ1-2; no reliable D call. In germline, CDR1 is MNHEY, CDR2 SMNVEV (reference sequence). Deletions cut 5 bases from V and 0 bases from J, with 13 bases between. There are 15 residues in the CDR3. The CDR3 spells CASSPPAGSNYGYTF. Here the CDR3 DNA reads TGTGCCAGCAGTCCCCCCGCTGGCTCTAACTATGGCTACACCTTC.

In DNA form, the CDR3 reads TGCGCCAGCAGCCAAGATATGGCGGGACTCGGGGAGCAGTTCTTC. This encodes CASSQDMAGLGEQFF. The genes are TRBV4-1 and TRBJ2-1, with a possible D match to TRBD2 (6 bases). The CDR3 has 15 residues. V lost 0 bases and J 10 bases, leaving 16 bases between the germline ends. Germline values: CDR1 MGHRA, CDR2 YSYEKL.

The chain uses TRBV27 and TRBJ1-1; 9 positions match TRBD1. CDR3 size: 15 residues. Trimming removed 4 bases from V and 1 base from J; junction bases left unmatched: 4. CDR1 and CDR2 (germline): MNHEY, SMNVEV (reference sequence). CDR3 nucleotide sequence: TGTGCCAGCAGTTCCCCGGGACAGGGGAACACTGAAGCTTTCTTT. It yields the protein CASSSPGQGNTEAFF.

The chain recombines TRBV21-1 with TRBJ1-6; TRBD1 is the table's D call and was not checked against the DNA. TRBV21-1 is designated a pseudogene. The CDR3 covers 16 residues. Here the CDR3 DNA reads TGTGCCAGCAGCAAAGGGACAGGATGGTGGGGGTCACCCCTCCACTTT. Amino acid sequence: CASSKGTGWWGSPLHF.

In nucleotides, the CDR3 is TGCGCCAGCAGCCCCAGGACTAGCGTTGACTACGAGCAGTACTTC. It is translated as CASSPRTSVDYEQYF. The chain combines TRBV5-1 with TRBJ2-7; the match to TRBD2 covers 9 bases. The CDR3 is 15 residues long. Germline V gives CDR1 SGHRS, CDR2 YFSETQ. Trimming at V came to 4 bases and at J to 3 bases, leaving 8 bases not matched to a gene.

The chain is built from TRBV10-3 and TRBJ1-3; D remains ambiguous. The CDR3 extends over 15 amino acids. Deletions cut 3 bases from V and 0 bases from J, with 9 bases between. Germline V gene sequence: CDR1 ENHRY, CDR2 SYGVKD. The CDR3 sequence: CAISDMEYSGNTIYF. The CDR3 nucleotides read TGTGCCATCAGTGATATGGAGTACTCTGGAAACACCATATATTTT.

This rearrangement joins TRBV28 to TRBJ2-7, with D possibly being TRBD1 (6 bases). Trimming pared 5 bases from V and 1 base from J, leaving 12 bases between. CDR3 length equals 14 residues. Germline CDR1 is MDHEN and CDR2 is SYDVKM. This CDR3 reads CASSLRGRSYEQYF. In DNA form, the CDR3 reads TGTGCCAGCAGTCTCAGGGGTAGGTCCTACGAGCAGTACTTC. The full variable domain, rest sourced from reference TRBV28 and TRBJ2-7, is DVKVTQSSRYLVKRTGEKVFLECVQDMDHENMFWYRQDPGLGLRLIYFSYDVKMKEKGDIPEGYSVSREKKERFSLILESASTNQTSMYLCASSLRGRSYEQYFGPGTRLTVT.

The V call is TRBV2, the J call TRBJ1-1, with a possible D match to TRBD1 (6 bases). Between the trimmed V and J ends, which lost 7 bases and 4 bases, there was a span of 19 bases. The germline V gene has CDR1 SNHLY and CDR2 FYNNEI. The CDR3 sequence is 15 residues long. CDR3 residues: CASTGHGGVSTEAFF. The CDR3 nucleotides are TGTGCCAGCACGGGACACGGGGGGGTGAGCACTGAAGCTTTCTTT.

This chain joins TRBV11-2 and TRBJ2-1; 7 nucleotides agree with TRBD1. The germline V gene encodes CDR1 SGHAT and CDR2 FQNNGV. The CDR3 consists of 14 residues. The J segment lost 8 bases and the V segment lost 3 bases, leaving 7 bases of the junction unmatched. The CDR3 DNA reads as TGTGCCAGCAGCTTTTGGCAGGGGGTCGATGAGCAGTTCTTC. Protein: CASSFWQGVDEQFF.

The chain combines TRBV7-6 with TRBJ2-5; 10 bases align to TRBD1. The J call is in doubt because the DNA end fits TRBJ2-7 better. Germline V CDR1 and CDR2: SGHVS, FNYEAQ. The CDR3 runs 16 residues. The CDR3 coding sequence is TGTGCCAGCAGCTTAGACGCCGGGACAGGGGCCTACGAGCAGTACTTC. It encodes CASSLDAGTGAYEQYF.

The gene calls are TRBV5-4 and TRBJ2-7, with TRBD1 matching over 7 bases. The CDR3 loop spans 14 amino acids. V dropped 4 bases and J dropped 0; count of bases not matched to a gene: 4. Germline V CDR1 and CDR2: SGHNT, YYREEE (reference sequence). The CDR3 nucleotides are TGTGCCAGCAGCATGGGACAGAGCTCCTACGAGCAGTACTTC. Translated, it gives CASSMGQSSYEQYF.

CDR3 loop: CASSLGAGMNTEAFF. The CDR3 region has the DNA TGCGCCAGCAGCTTGGGGGCGGGGATGAACACTGAAGCTTTCTTT. The chain recombines TRBV5-1 with TRBJ1-1; D unresolved. CDR1 and CDR2 (germline): SGHRS, YFSETQ. The CDR3 extends over 15 amino acids. The V end was cut by 0 bases, the J end by 0 bases, with 9 bases between.

CDR3 sequence: CASSFLTGHNQPQHF. Written as DNA, the CDR3 is TGTGCCAGCAGCTTTTTGACAGGGCATAATCAGCCCCAGCATTTT. The chain joins TRBV11-2 to TRBJ1-5, with 7 bases lining up with TRBD1. CDR3 size: 15 residues. The germline gives CDR1 SGHAT, CDR2 FQNNGV. V lost 3 bases and J lost 4; bases outside the gene matches: 6.

There are a few counts of this clone. The chain uses TRBV28 and TRBJ1-2; 8 bases match TRBD1. V was clipped by 5 bases and J by 8 bases; unmatched bases: 10. This CDR3 region has 14 residues. Per the germline V gene, CDR1 is MDHEN and CDR2 is SYDVKM. The CDR3 region is CASSPLRGPEGYTF. As DNA, the CDR3 is TGTGCCAGCAGTCCTCTCAGGGGGCCTGAGGGCTACACCTTC.

The chain combines TRBV6-1 with TRBJ1-2; 7 nucleotides agree with TRBD1. Germline loops: CDR1 MNHNS, CDR2 SASEGT. V shed 0 bases, J shed 4 bases, and the junction held 5 bases outside the gene matches. CDR3 length equals 15 residues. CDR3 in amino acids: CASSEAAGGGYGYTF. CDR3 nucleotides: TGTGCCAGCAGTGAAGCGGCAGGGGGTGGCTATGGCTACACCTTC.